Shown below are 14 T cell receptor beta chains from a single sample sequenced in a study of vaccination and CD4 T cells after COVID-19. Cultured CD4+ T cells had their DNA profiled by the Oncomine TCR Beta short-read assay. In TCRdb, the PCR reads were re-called with MiXCR into one record per CDR3 protein. Of thousands of distinct CDR3 sequences in the sample, 45% were seen once. Treatment denoted: approximately nine-day PBMC culture with coronavirus spike peptide pools or control peptides (ViraFEST assay). Gathered ahead of the COVID-19 pandemic (2011-2018) were the CD4+ T cells of the unexposed donor. The antigens of these receptors remain unknown. Specimen: CD4+ T cells from blood, cultured in vitro. The receptors derive from a human donor in good health.

The chain employs TRBV29-1 and TRBJ1-2; no firm D call. Germline V gives CDR1 SQVTM, CDR2 ANQGSEA. The CDR3 extends over 10 amino acids. The germline V and J ends were trimmed by 1 base and 8 bases, with 5 bases remaining between them. CDR3 loop: CSVEGRGYTF. DNA of the CDR3: TGCAGCGTTGAAGGTCGGGGCTACACCTTC.

The chain combines TRBV4-3 with TRBJ2-3, with TRBD1 as a possible D gene (5 bases). The V end lost 3 bases, the J end lost 2 bases, and 15 bases lay between the germline ends. The CDR3 totals 16 residues. Looked up from germline, CDR1 is LGHNA and CDR2 is YSLEER. CDR3 sequence: CASSQDPQGYTDTQYF. Written as DNA, the CDR3 is TGCGCCAGCAGCCAGGACCCCCAGGGATACACAGATACGCAGTATTTT.

The chain uses TRBV7-8 and TRBJ1-5, with a tentative D call TRBD1 (6 bases). This CDR3 comprises 14 residues. Germline lookup yields CDR1 SGHVS and CDR2 FQNEAQ. The germline V and J ends were trimmed by 0 bases and 5 bases, with 8 bases remaining between them. CDR3 nucleotides: TGTGCCAGCAGCTTAGCACAGGGAGATCAGCCCCAGCATTTT. This gives the protein CASSLAQGDQPQHF.

The genes are TRBV20-1 and TRBJ2-2; TRBD2 matches at 14 bases. The germline gives CDR1 DFQATT, CDR2 SNEGSKA (reference sequence). With 0 bases clipped from V and 4 bases from J, the junction kept 7 bases outside the gene matches. This CDR3 is 18 amino acids long. CDR3 region: CSARDPRLAGGPTGELFF. The CDR3 DNA reads TGCAGTGCTAGAGATCCCCGACTAGCGGGGGGGCCCACCGGGGAGCTGTTTTTT.

J is TRBJ2-7 and V is TRBV30; D may be TRBD2 (6 bases). The CDR3 consists of 11 residues. V lost 4 bases to trimming and J lost 6 bases, with 10 bases between them. The germline V gene has CDR1 GTSNPN and CDR2 SVGIG (reference sequence). CDR3 residues: CAWIRDFEQYF. The CDR3 DNA reads as TGTGCCTGGATCCGGGACTTCGAGCAGTACTTC.

The chain couples TRBV7-9 to TRBJ2-1; the match to TRBD2 covers 11 bases. The CDR3 is made up of 18 amino acids. J was trimmed by 0 bases and V by 0 bases; bases with no gene match: 4. Germline CDR1 and CDR2: SEHNR and FQNEAQ (reference sequence). CDR3 protein: CASSLALLAGGSYNEQFF. CDR3 bases: TGTGCCAGCAGCTTAGCCCTTCTAGCGGGAGGCTCCTACAATGAGCAGTTCTTC.

The chain carries TRBV20-1 and TRBJ2-3; unclear D gene. Trimming shortened V by 3 bases and J by 2 bases, and 9 bases separated the two germline ends. CDR1 and CDR2 from the germline V gene are DFQATT and SNEGSKA (reference sequence). The CDR3 is 13 amino acids. The CDR3 is CSASSWDTDTQYF. The CDR3 region has the DNA TGCAGTGCTAGTTCATGGGACACAGATACGCAGTATTTT.

The table lists this clonotype with a few counts. The chain recombines TRBV7-9 with TRBJ2-5; D remains ambiguous. V was pared by 1 base and J by 3 bases, with 9 bases between. CDR3 size: 14 residues. Germline V gene data show CDR1 as SEHNR and CDR2 as FQNEAQ (reference sequence). The CDR3 bases are TGTGCCAGCAGCTTAGTTCCGCTCAAAGAGACCCAGTACTTC. It specifies CASSLVPLKETQYF.

This chain connects TRBV23-1 to TRBJ1-1; the D is unclear. TRBV23-1 is an open reading frame whose function is uncertain. CDR3 length: 14 amino acids. Trimming left V 3 bases short and J 6 bases short, with 14 bases between. CDR3 coding DNA: TGCGCCAGCAGTCATTTGGACCAGGAAGCTGAAGCTTTCTTT. Translating gives CASSHLDQEAEAFF.

V is TRBV28 and J is TRBJ1-3; D might be TRBD1 (5 bases). Per the germline V gene, CDR1 is MDHEN and CDR2 is SYDVKM. With 3 bases removed from V and 4 bases from J, the gap between germline ends came to 13 bases. This CDR3 is built from 15 residues. CDR3 DNA: TGTGCCAGCAGTTTCCGGGGCGTGGGGGGAAACACCATATATTTT. It codes for CASSFRGVGGNTIYF. Based on the CDR3 plus reference TRBV28 and TRBJ1-3, the full variable domain is DVKVTQSSRYLVKRTGEKVFLECVQDMDHENMFWYRQDPGLGLRLIYFSYDVKMKEKGDIPEGYSVSREKKERFSLILESASTNQTSMYLCASSFRGVGGNTIYFGEGSWLTVV.

The CDR3 is CASSRDTGELFF. The DNA of the CDR3 is TGTGCCAGCAGCCGCGACACCGGGGAGCTGTTTTTT. The J gene is TRBJ2-2, the V gene TRBV2; D gene ambiguous. The CDR3 is 12 amino acids. Germline assignment: CDR1 SNHLY and CDR2 FYNNEI. V was trimmed by 6 bases and J by 3 bases, leaving 5 bases between them.

This chain joins TRBV9 and TRBJ2-7; 15 bases agree with TRBD2. CDR1 and CDR2 (germline): SGDLS, YYNGEE. J was trimmed by 6 bases and V by 3 bases; bases with no gene match: 4. CDR3 length: 15 amino acids. The CDR3 region is CASSARTSGRGEQYF. CDR3 coding DNA: TGTGCCAGCAGCGCCCGGACTAGCGGGAGGGGCGAGCAGTACTTC. Full variable domain (remainder filled in from reference TRBV9 and TRBJ2-7): DSGVTQTPKHLITATGQRVTLRCSPRSGDLSVYWYQQSLDQGLQFLIQYYNGEERAKGNILERFSAQQFPDLHSELNLSSLELGDSALYFCASSARTSGRGEQYFGPGTRLTVT.

This clonotype was seen more than once but under ten times. This chain uses TRBV27 with TRBJ2-5; tentatively, D is TRBD1 (5 bases). Germline assignment: CDR1 MNHEY and CDR2 SMNVEV (reference sequence). The CDR3 is 11 residues long. Deletions cut 4 bases from V and 5 bases from J, with 5 bases between. The CDR3 spells CASSWGETQYF. DNA for the CDR3: TGTGCCAGCAGTTGGGGCGAGACCCAGTACTTC.

This CDR3 is CASSASSGASYEQYF. The CDR3 DNA reads as TGTGCCAGTAGTGCGTCATCGGGAGCCTCCTACGAGCAGTACTTC. The V and J genes are TRBV19 and TRBJ2-7; possibly TRBD2 for D (6 bases). V lost 5 bases and J lost 0, with 14 bases in between. CDR1 and CDR2 (germline): LNHDA, SQIVND (reference sequence). The CDR3 covers 15 residues.